The 10 T cell receptor beta chains below were found in one sample sequenced in a study of blood T cell repertoires in COVID-19. Data came from immunoSEQ multiplex PCR; TCRdb stores just in-frame clones and leaves some out. The sample contains roughly 150,000 clones, over 80% of which appear only once. Sequenced input: PBMCs or T cells enriched from blood (not recorded which). The receptors derive from a man between 70 and 80 years old who had been exposed to COVID-19.

V and J are TRBV19 and TRBJ1-1; weak D call: TRBD1 (6 bases). This CDR3 has 13 residues. V was shortened by 1 base and J by 10 bases, with 13 bases between the two germline ends. Looked up from germline, CDR1 is LNHDA and CDR2 is SQIVND (reference sequence). CDR3 bases: TGTGCCAGTAGTATAGGGACAGTCGGGCGAGCTTTCTTT. It yields the protein CASSIGTVGRAFF.

V usage is TRBV5-1 and J usage is TRBJ1-4, with a weak D call TRBD1 (6 bases). Trimming removed 0 bases from V and 4 bases from J, with 7 bases in between. The CDR3 covers 14 residues. Germline V gene data show CDR1 as SGHRS and CDR2 as YFSETQ. The CDR3 coding sequence is TGCGCCAGCAGCTTGGGAGGGGGTAATGAAAAACTGTTTTTT. Translating gives CASSLGGGNEKLFF.

This chain connects TRBV28 to TRBJ2-7, with 8 bases that match TRBD2. The V gene's germline CDR1 is MDHEN and CDR2 SYDVKM. The CDR3 is 15 amino acids. V was pared by 4 bases and J by 7 bases, with 12 bases of the junction left unmatched. The CDR3: CASSSTASGSREQYF. The DNA for the CDR3 is TGTGCCAGCAGTTCCACGGCTAGCGGGTCTAGGGAGCAGTACTTC.

The gene calls are TRBV7-2 and TRBJ2-7; D remains unclear. CDR1 and CDR2 (germline): SGHTA, FQGNSA. This CDR3 is 13 amino acids long. V lost 4 bases, J lost 2 bases, and 9 bases lay in between. CDR3: CASSYYRAYEQYF. The CDR3 nucleotides are TGTGCCAGCAGCTACTACCGAGCCTACGAGCAGTACTTC. Using reference TRBV7-2 and TRBJ2-7 for the parts outside the CDR3, the full variable domain is GAGVSQSPSNKVTEKGKDVELRCDPISGHTALYWYRQSLGQGLEFLIYFQGNSAPDKSGLPSDRFSAERTGGSVSTLTIQRTQQEDSAVYLCASSYYRAYEQYFGPGTRLTVT.

The chain links TRBV29-1 to TRBJ2-7; 10 nucleotides line up with TRBD1. Trimming cost V 4 bases and J 4 bases; bases outside gene matches: 4. Looked up from germline, CDR1 is SQVTM and CDR2 is ANQGSEA. The CDR3 is 13 amino acids. The CDR3 loop reads CSVGRTGGYEQYF. The CDR3 DNA follows: TGCAGCGTTGGTCGGACAGGGGGATACGAGCAGTACTTC.

The chain combines TRBV30 with TRBJ1-1; D is unclear. Trimming stripped 4 bases from V and 5 bases from J, with 14 bases between. Germline CDR1 reads GTSNPN; CDR2 reads SVGIG (reference sequence). CDR3 length: 13 amino acids. The DNA for the CDR3 is TGTGCCTGGAACCCTGGAGGGTGGACTGAAGCTTTCTTT. This translates into CAWNPGGWTEAFF.

The J gene is TRBJ1-2, the V gene TRBV4-3; D ambiguous. This CDR3 contains 14 residues. Trimming took off 0 bases at V and 4 bases at J, with 9 bases between the two ends. Germline CDR1 LGHNA, CDR2 YSLEER. The CDR3 nucleotides are TGCGCCAGCAGCCAAGATCGCTCTACCTATGGCTACACCTTC. This encodes CASSQDRSTYGYTF.

The chain employs TRBV11-2 and TRBJ2-1, with TRBD2 matching over 10 bases. The CDR3 is 15 amino acids. Trimming removed 3 bases from V and 3 bases from J; junction bases left unmatched: 2. The germline V gene encodes CDR1 SGHAT and CDR2 FQNNGV. This CDR3 reads CASSFGLAVYNEQFF. The CDR3 DNA reads as TGTGCCAGCAGCTTCGGACTAGCGGTCTACAATGAGCAGTTCTTC.

Note on this clone: A single base separates this from a much larger clone, so it may be a read error. This sample includes further DNA sequences coding for the same CDR3. The chain joins TRBV5-1 to TRBJ1-4; 7 nucleotides align to TRBD1. Per the germline V gene, CDR1 is SGHRS and CDR2 is YFSETQ. V shed 1 base and J 7 bases; nucleotides not matched to a gene: 1. This CDR3 comprises 13 residues. For the CDR3, the DNA is TGCGCCAGCAGCTTGCAGGGGGGTGAAAAACTGTTTTTT. Its protein is CASSLQGGEKLFF.

This clone was counted once. The J gene is TRBJ1-1, the V gene TRBV19; D might be TRBD1 (5 bases). The CDR3 is made up of 14 amino acids. Trimming pared 8 bases from V and 0 bases from J, leaving 13 bases between. Germline loops: CDR1 LNHDA, CDR2 SQIVND (reference sequence). The CDR3, as DNA: TGTGCCAGTCGGAGGGGAGGGATGAACACTGAAGCTTTCTTT. Translated, it gives CASRRGGMNTEAFF.